This record looks at one T cell receptor (beta chain) sequence and its context. The antigen it binds to is not known. Base quality data are lacking; no much larger clone is found one base away. This specimen belongs to a study of cytomegalovirus exposure and HLA in healthy donors (dated by TCRdb to 2015 to 2018). Background for the entire study: In an earlier analysis of about 560 of the donors, 276 Gb of sequence data and 100 million or so unique TCR beta sequences from 150 million to 200 million T cells were reported. HLA typing included class I and class II loci at four-digit resolution. High-throughput TCR immunosequencing, statistical association of individual TCRs with disease status, and machine learning were combined to predict cytomegalovirus infection status. A separate validation cohort of over 95 different subjects was used in addition to the roughly 670-subject first cohort. The study aimed to test whether signatures of past pathogen exposure could be identified by cataloging public T cell receptors. A later genetic analysis took genome-wide SNP genotypes for about 60% of the roughly 670 donors and used that subset as a discovery cohort. Donor age, sex, ethnicity and CMV serostatus were compiled alongside the repertoire data. The study profiled the T cell repertoires of fewer than 850 subjects by immunosequencing and related them to cytomegalovirus serostatus. The number of donors typed differed by locus, with 629-630 for A, B, C, DRB1 and DQB1, around 500 for DQA1, approximately 580 for DPA1, and approximately 470 for DPB1. A later analysis re-analyzed previously published TCR beta repertoires from 650 to 800 donors and added high-resolution HLA genotyping to study TCR occurrence patterns. Every discovery cohort repertoire had been produced on one sequencing platform. Of the approximately 400 genotyped donors, approximately 82% fell in the genetic ancestry cluster associated with self-reported Caucasian donors. Across about 370 genotyped donors of the cohort, an average of roughly 250,000 unique TCR beta nucleotide sequences per donor were sequenced, and approximately 19% of those sequences were non-productive. In an earlier analysis of more than 550 of the donors, high-throughput TCR beta sequencing was used to judge whether each TCR beta V gene segment behaved as functional or pseudogenic. Around 320 gigabases of sequencing data and approximately 80 million unique TCR sequences were included in an early release covering about 620 HLA-typed donors. Roughly five DR-DQ haplotypes were handled as single units for association and clustering, since linkage in the cohort was strong. Rather than using new phenotypic data, the later analysis identified candidate immune exposures from TCR beta sequences and from how often those sequences occurred across donors.

The CDR3, from cysteine to phenylalanine, totals 15 residues. Only the CDR3 part of the read is kept: 45 bases, read in frame from the first base. CDR1 and CDR2 are read off the germline V gene (reference sequence) as SGHKS and YYEKEE. V is shortened by 2 bases, J by 9 bases, and the region joining them spans 18 bases. Findings and caveats that apply to the study as a whole: In a later genetic analysis, fewer N-insertions in productive TCRs were reported among donors in an Asian-associated ancestry cluster than the roughly 700-donor mean. Specific HLA alleles were associated with 15,000 to 20,000 TCR beta sequences at a false discovery rate of 0.05 in a later analysis. HLA typing was unavailable for some donors at each locus, so association tests used only the typed subset. The only immune exposure information available for the cohort was CMV serostatus. A further reported finding was that TCR beta sequences accurately predicted the HLA-A and HLA-B alleles for most subjects in the first cohort. A total of around 150 TCR beta chains were listed by the study as associated with cytomegalovirus. Compared with equally common non-associated chains, HLA-associated TCR beta chains in a later analysis were more clonally expanded and had lower generation probabilities. Some IMGT-functional V segments, including TRBV6-2 and TRBV6-3, could not be distinguished by the 87-base-pair reads and were therefore excluded. While some public TCRs were present in many individuals, most TCR sequences turned up only very rarely across donors. It was suggested by the authors that the approach could potentially be generalized to other disease states and immunological phenotypes. An association between a missense DCLRE1C variant and V-gene and J-gene trimming of TCR beta chains was found in a later genetic analysis and replicated in an independent cohort. In vitro tests confirmed that three of the cytomegalovirus-associated TCR beta chains recognize cytomegalovirus antigens. The presence/absence analyses assumed that sequencing depth was roughly uniform across donors, and that assumption may not be true. Correlated functional status among segregating V segments might be attributable to linkage disequilibrium, but an unknown experimental factor could not be ruled out. In a later analysis, several top co-occurrence clusters were reported to appear linked to parvovirus B19, influenza, CMV and Epstein-Barr virus. When HLA alleles, especially DR and DQ, strongly co-occurred, attributing TCR associations to individual alleles was difficult. The cohort was sequenced for TCR beta chains only, and without alpha or paired-chain data the features that could be detected were limited. In a later analysis, most CMV-associated TCR beta chains were found to appear HLA-restricted, with HLA associations seemingly driven largely by CMV exposure. The classifier was reported to diagnose cytomegalovirus status with high specificity and sensitivity in both the original and validation cohorts. The earlier analysis of about 600 of the donors excluded about 16 rarely observed V segments, including chromosome 9 orphons, because counts were too low. A group of highly shared sequence variants was considered likely to be a technical artifact of the sequencing pipeline. In a later analysis, TCR association rates were found to vary across HLA loci, with the most associated TCRs seen for DRB1 alleles and the fewest for HLA-C alleles. An earlier analysis of approximately 530 of the donors showed that most TCR beta V segments appeared in productive rearrangements either about 87% or about 30% of the time, which broadly matched IMGT annotations.

The cohort comprised 670 or so healthy bone marrow donors. At the time of sampling, all cohort members were nominally healthy, though unrecorded immune exposures were likely present. The donor was CMV seropositive and was included in the group of 250 to 300 seropositive cohort members. A peripheral blood sample was provided by each donor, and peripheral blood mononuclear cells were used for TCR beta sequencing. Genomic DNA extraction from the blood cell samples was performed with the Qiagen DNeasy Blood Extraction Kit. Receptor amplification or capture employed the immunoSEQ multiplex PCR assay. A mixture of 60 forward primers for TCR Vbeta segments and 13 reverse primers for TCR Jbeta segments was used in the multiplex PCR. The CDR3 region of rearranged TCR beta genes was amplified from genomic DNA with a multiplex PCR assay. The amplified TCR beta libraries were sequenced on the Illumina HiSeq System as 87-base-pair reads. From the authors' description of their analysis: A later analysis counted tens of millions of unique TCR beta chains across the 640 or so repertoires, and 9 million to 14 million of these chains were shared by at least two donors. Raw reads were error-corrected and collapsed into unique sequences with a nearest-neighbor algorithm that merged closely related sequences to remove PCR and sequencing errors. Alignment of CDR3 sequences to IMGT reference sequences was used to assign V, D and J gene segments. For a sequence to be retained, at least a six-nucleotide match to both a V gene segment and a J gene segment was required. Rearrangements were classified as productive when the CDR3 lacked stop codons and remained in frame with V and J, and all other rearrangements were classified as non-productive. CDR3 was defined by IMGT convention, running from the second conserved V-encoded cysteine to the conserved J-encoded phenylalanine. Sequences without an unambiguous match to a single V gene segment were excluded from the earlier analysis of about 630 of the donors. In an earlier analysis of 450 to 750 of the donors, a V segment was called functional when productive rearrangements were above 56.7%, and segregating when the standard deviation between donors exceeded 5%. A statistical classification framework was built for diagnosing cytomegalovirus status from the catalog of TCR beta chain sequences. A later analysis assigned V and J genes by comparing TCR nucleotide sequences with IMGT/GENE-DB human TR gene sequences. The TCRdist pipeline was used in a later analysis to assign CDR3 sequences and most-parsimonious VDJ recombination scenarios. A later analysis defined each TCR beta chain by its CDR3 amino acid sequence plus V-gene family, and excluded reads lacking a unique V-gene family. As a way to deal with suspected cross-contamination and a sequencing artifact, a later analysis dropped more than 500 nucleotide sequences that were highly shared and had low generation probability. In a later analysis, a clonal expansion index for each public chain was calculated from normalized within-repertoire ranks of inferred template counts. In a later analysis, generation probabilities were computed with a VDJ recombination model fitted to out-of-frame rearrangements, and the resulting probabilities were checked against IGoR. In a later analysis, hypergeometric tests were used to score TCR-TCR, TCR-HLA and TCR-CMV co-occurrence, with a repertoire-size bias correction applied to TCR pairs. A later analysis estimated false discovery rates by permuting HLA or CMV assignments 20 times. In a later analysis, co-occurring TCRs were grouped using DBSCAN, with TCRdist sequence similarity added in when clustering inside HLA-allele-positive subsets. Co-occurrence clustering excluded repertoires with fewer than 30,000 or more than 120,000 public chains, plus five with anomalous nucleotide sharing. TCRdb took over this immuneACCESS table, retaining in-frame rearrangements with V and J assigned. Such tables are incomplete; in checked studies, under half of the missing clones stem from an unresolved V gene, and the remainder is unexplained. That table supplies the V and J calls and clone size; D and trimming were determined from the DNA. This sample is represented by some 100,000 clones; 76% of them were singletons. Jointly, the top ten make up around 3.8% of the sample.

Sequencing was carried out using PBMCs. This receptor was obtained from a woman between 45 and 60 years old in good health and CMV-seropositive. The rearrangement combines TRBV5-5 with TRBJ1-5; the best D guess is TRBD1, with 5 bases matching. The nucleotides are TGTGCCAGCAGCTTTGAGGAAGGGTGGGGGGGGCCCCAGCATTTT. Its product reads: CASSFEEGWGGPQHF.